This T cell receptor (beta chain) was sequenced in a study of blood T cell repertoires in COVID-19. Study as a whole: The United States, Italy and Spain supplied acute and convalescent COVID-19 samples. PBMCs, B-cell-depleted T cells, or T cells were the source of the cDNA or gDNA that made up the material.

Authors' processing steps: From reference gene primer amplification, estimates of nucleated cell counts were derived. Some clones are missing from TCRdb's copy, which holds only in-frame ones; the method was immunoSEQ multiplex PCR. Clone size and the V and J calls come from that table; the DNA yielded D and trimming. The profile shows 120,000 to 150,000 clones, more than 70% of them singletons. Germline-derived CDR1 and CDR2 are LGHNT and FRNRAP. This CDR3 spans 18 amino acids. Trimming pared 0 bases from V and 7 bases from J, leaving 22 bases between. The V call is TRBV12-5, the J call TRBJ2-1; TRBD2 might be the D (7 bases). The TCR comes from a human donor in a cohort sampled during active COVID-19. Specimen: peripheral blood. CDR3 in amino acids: CASGLVLLGGAILNEQFF. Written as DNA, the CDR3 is TGTGCTAGTGGTTTGGTACTCCTGGGGGGGGCTATACTAAATGAGCAGTTCTTC.